Listed below are T cell receptor beta chains from one sample, sequenced in a study of human T cells and chemical hapten exposure. Via MiXCR, TCRdb re-called the RACE reads, giving one row per CDR3 protein. The repertoire has 55,000 to 85,000 distinct CDR3 sequences, 9.8% of them found once; the top ten carry about 3.1%. This material consisted of whole blood, taken in connection with sensitization to the hapten diphenylcyclopropenone (DPC). Receptors were obtained from a woman between 40 and 55 years old with alopecia areata. Some clones in this sample may be carry-over from other donors' samples. Both conserved end residues are part of each CDR3. The order of the fields is CDR3 protein, V gene, J gene.

cdr3_aa: CASSQDRLLRYTF
v_call: TRBV4-3
j_call: TRBJ1-2

cdr3_aa: CASTHRDRGNSPLHF
v_call: TRBV6-5
j_call: TRBJ1-6

cdr3_aa: CASSLGYGTGRNTEAFF
v_call: TRBV5-5
j_call: TRBJ1-1

cdr3_aa: CASSLGGANTEAFF
v_call: TRBV7-9
j_call: TRBJ1-1

cdr3_aa: CASSRPVGVEGIQYF
v_call: TRBV7-9
j_call: TRBJ2-5

cdr3_aa: CAWKESIWVTQYF
v_call: TRBV30
j_call: TRBJ2-3

cdr3_aa: CASTLGGRIEQFF
v_call: TRBV11-1
j_call: TRBJ2-1

cdr3_aa: CASSSFGQPQHF
v_call: TRBV7-6
j_call: TRBJ1-5

cdr3_aa: CASSPTIRVQSEQFF
v_call: TRBV7-3
j_call: TRBJ2-1

cdr3_aa: CASSRFAGAYNEQFF
v_call: TRBV3-1
j_call: TRBJ2-1

cdr3_aa: CASTPQGAHGYTF
v_call: TRBV12-3/TRBV12-4
j_call: TRBJ1-2

cdr3_aa: CASSLEDGIYQPQHF
v_call: TRBV7-2
j_call: TRBJ1-5

cdr3_aa: CAISHRGPDQPQHF
v_call: TRBV10-3
j_call: TRBJ1-5

cdr3_aa: CASSLDSNSPLHF
v_call: TRBV11-3
j_call: TRBJ1-6

cdr3_aa: CASSVLGDLRTGELFF
v_call: TRBV9
j_call: TRBJ2-2

cdr3_aa: CASSAGDRGPKNIQYF
v_call: TRBV7-9
j_call: TRBJ2-4

cdr3_aa: CASSPGASVSYEQYF
v_call: TRBV27
j_call: TRBJ2-7

cdr3_aa: CASSLADTNSNQPQHF
v_call: TRBV28
j_call: TRBJ1-5

cdr3_aa: CASSPQRGELFF
v_call: TRBV28
j_call: TRBJ2-2

cdr3_aa: CASSSRVLGEFSYGYTF
v_call: TRBV6-2/TRBV6-3
j_call: TRBJ1-2

cdr3_aa: CAITRSDSTDTQYF
v_call: TRBV10-3
j_call: TRBJ2-3

cdr3_aa: CASSSESQTGQGRTVREQYF
v_call: TRBV13
j_call: TRBJ2-7

cdr3_aa: CASSPTNYYEQYF
v_call: TRBV28
j_call: TRBJ2-7

cdr3_aa: CASSLEALRGARRTEQYF
v_call: TRBV7-2
j_call: TRBJ2-7

cdr3_aa: CASSPTSGGAYNEQFF
v_call: TRBV12-3/TRBV12-4
j_call: TRBJ2-1

cdr3_aa: CASNFDRQPQHF
v_call: TRBV10-2
j_call: TRBJ1-5

cdr3_aa: CASSFPGGDNSPLHF
v_call: TRBV5-4
j_call: TRBJ1-6

cdr3_aa: CASSPLAGELFF
v_call: TRBV12-3/TRBV12-4
j_call: TRBJ2-2

cdr3_aa: CASSDRANEKLFF
v_call: TRBV28
j_call: TRBJ1-4

cdr3_aa: CASRDRAQETQYF
v_call: TRBV7-2
j_call: TRBJ2-5

cdr3_aa: CASSTGSGTGNEKLFF
v_call: TRBV19
j_call: TRBJ1-4

cdr3_aa: CASAGSGYTF
v_call: TRBV28
j_call: TRBJ1-2

cdr3_aa: CASSAQGFWEQYF
v_call: TRBV27
j_call: TRBJ2-7

cdr3_aa: CASSITGGTGANVLTF
v_call: TRBV6-5
j_call: TRBJ2-6

cdr3_aa: CASSDWTSGTGELFF
v_call: TRBV25-1
j_call: TRBJ2-2

cdr3_aa: CSASHRRDIYGYTF
v_call: TRBV29-1
j_call: TRBJ1-2

cdr3_aa: CASSQYRQGGETQYF
v_call: TRBV4-3
j_call: TRBJ2-5

cdr3_aa: CASSFFRGPLMNTEAFF
v_call: TRBV7-2
j_call: TRBJ1-1

cdr3_aa: CASSPGRGQETQYF
v_call: TRBV18
j_call: TRBJ2-5

cdr3_aa: CASSPIVGGCEKLFF
v_call: TRBV21-1
j_call: TRBJ1-4

cdr3_aa: CSVEGNDGYTF
v_call: TRBV29-1
j_call: TRBJ1-2

cdr3_aa: CASSLSRGTNEKLFF
v_call: TRBV28
j_call: TRBJ1-4